These 3 T cell receptor beta chains originate from one sample sequenced in a study of neoadjuvant anti-PD-1 for oral cavity cancer. Method: immunoSEQ multiplex PCR; TCRdb's copy keeps in-frame clones and lacks some. The sample lists roughly 7,200 clones, 50% to 60% occurring once. Source: tumor tissue, taken before nivolumab (anti-PD-1) treatment. The receptors shown here come from a person aged 35-79 years with oral cavity squamous cell carcinoma.

The chain couples TRBV29-1 to TRBJ2-1; a weak D match, TRBD2 (6 bases). The CDR3 is 12 amino acids. In germline, CDR1 is SQVTM, CDR2 ANQGSEA. Between the trimmed V and J ends, which lost 4 bases and 7 bases, there was a span of 11 bases. CDR3 nucleotide sequence: TGCAGCGTTGTGGCGGGAATTAATGAGCAGTTCTTC. Amino acids: CSVVAGINEQFF.

CDR3 loop: CASRERDRSYEQYF. The DNA of the CDR3 is TGTGCCAGCAGGGAACGGGACAGATCCTACGAGCAGTACTTC. The J gene is TRBJ2-7, the V gene TRBV6-5, with 7 bases that match TRBD1. CDR1 is MNHEY, CDR2 SVGAGI, per germline. The CDR3 runs 14 residues. Losses at the gene ends were 6 bases for V and 1 base for J; bases not matched to a gene: 6.

The genes are TRBV10-2 and TRBJ2-6; D is undetermined. V lost 2 bases to trimming and J lost 1 base, with 6 bases between them. Per germline, CDR1 WSHSY and CDR2 SAAADI. The CDR3 length is 15 residues. CDR3 loop: CASSERRSGANVLTF. The CDR3 DNA is TGCGCCAGCAGTGAGAGGAGATCTGGGGCCAACGTCCTGACTTTC.